Included here is one T cell receptor beta chain sequence, with context. This specimen belongs to a study of blood T cell repertoires in COVID-19. Background on the study: Samples taken during acute and convalescent COVID-19 were collected in the United States, Italy and Spain. T cells, B-cell-depleted T cells, or PBMCs provided the cDNA or gDNA that served as material.

Sequenced by immunoSEQ multiplex PCR; TCRdb stores in-frame clones only, minus some. The sample consists of tens of thousands of clones, roughly 90% of them appearing once. The CDR3 has 15 amino acids. Germline trimming cut 3 bases from V and 2 bases from J; bases unmatched to any gene: 6. Germline V lookup: CDR1 KGHDR, CDR2 SFDVKD. What was sequenced was peripheral blood. The receptor's source is a man between 60 and 70 years old with active or convalescent COVID-19. The chain employs TRBV24-1 and TRBJ2-7, with 7 bases matching TRBD1. CDR3 bases: TGTGCCACCAGTGATCACCGGGACAGAACCTACGAGCAGTACTTC. Its translation: CATSDHRDRTYEQYF.